These T cell receptor beta chains were read from a single sample in a study of CD8 T cells in Susac syndrome. From the immunoSEQ multiplex PCR reads, TCRdb called clonotypes with MiXCR, one entry per CDR3 protein. The sample yields some 110,000 distinct CDR3 sequences, just under 95% seen once. Sequencing was carried out using CD4+ T cells from PBMCs. The receptors here all came from a human donor with multiple sclerosis. Both conserved end residues are part of each CDR3. D genes are given only for firm matches. Some rows have no size entry. The others give once, few or many, or a class for an expanded clone.

j_call v_call d_call clone_size cdr3_aa cdr3_nt
TRBJ1-5 TRBV7-2 TRBD1 - CASSSTGDGNQPQHF TGTGCCAGCAGCTCCACAGGGGACGGCAATCAGCCCCAGCATTTT
TRBJ2-7 TRBV5-4 - once CASSYVGPMGEQYF TGTGCCAGCAGCTATGTTGGCCCCATGGGGGAGCAGTACTTC
TRBJ2-7 TRBV5-1 TRBD2 few CASSLSGGASYEQYF TGCGCCAGCAGCTTGAGCGGGGGGGCTTCATACGAGCAGTACTTC
TRBJ2-1 TRBV7-2 TRBD1 - CASSQSGTGYNEQFF TGTGCCAGCAGCCAATCCGGGACAGGGTACAATGAGCAGTTCTTC
TRBJ1-2 TRBV18 - - CASSPRQTGQSLYGYTF TGTGCCAGCTCACCACGTCAGACTGGACAGTCCCTCTATGGCTACACCTTC
TRBJ1-1 TRBV30 - - CAWNELQPEAFF TGTGCCTGGAATGAGTTACAGCCTGAAGCTTTCTTT
TRBJ2-6 TRBV10-3 - - CAISESYRSGANVLTF TGTGCCATCAGTGAGTCTTATCGCTCTGGGGCCAACGTCCTGACTTTC
TRBJ1-2 TRBV20-1 - - CSAKPVLYYGYTF TGCAGTGCTAAACCGGTCCTGTATTATGGCTACACCTTC
TRBJ2-3 TRBV2 - - CASSDFGGGRDTQYF TGTGCCAGCAGTGACTTTGGGGGTGGAAGAGATACGCAGTATTTT
TRBJ2-1 TRBV2 - - CASSVGTSRYNEQFF TGTGCCAGCTCGGTCGGCACTTCAAGGTACAATGAGCAGTTCTTC
TRBJ2-7 TRBV4-2 TRBD1 - CASSQVGDSVYEQYF TGTGCCAGCAGCCAAGTAGGGGACAGCGTCTACGAGCAGTACTTC
TRBJ2-1 TRBV20-1 - - CSARDFYRDPINEQFF TGCAGTGCCCGGGATTTCTACCGGGACCCTATCAATGAGCAGTTCTTC
TRBJ2-1 TRBV30 - - CAWGASNEQFF TGTGCCTGGGGCGCCTCCAATGAGCAGTTCTTC
TRBJ2-7 TRBV7-2 - - CASSTGGKGNYEQYF TGTGCCAGCAGCACTGGGGGAAAAGGGAACTACGAGCAGTACTTC
TRBJ2-5 TRBV6-6 - - CASSYSSTPGQETQYF TGTGCCAGCAGTTACTCGAGTACCCCAGGGCAGGAGACCCAGTACTTC
TRBJ2-5 TRBV6-5 - - CASSRMSGTQETQYF TGTGCCAGCAGTCGAATGTCAGGGACCCAAGAGACCCAGTACTTC
TRBJ1-2 TRBV2 - - CASTVANYGYTF TGTGCCAGCACGGTAGCTAACTATGGCTACACCTTC
TRBJ2-3 TRBV18 TRBD1 few CASSKGQTLSHTDTQYF TGTGCCAGCTCAAAGGGACAGACCCTCTCACACACAGATACGCAGTATTTT
TRBJ2-3 TRBV9 TRBD2 - CASSVLAGSTDTQYF TGTGCCAGCAGCGTCCTAGCGGGGAGCACAGATACGCAGTATTTT
TRBJ2-4 TRBV12-2 - - CASRLVEEGGVTKNIQYF TGTGCAAGTCGCTTAGTCGAGGAAGGTGGGGTGACCAAAAACATTCAGTACTTC